Here is one T cell receptor beta chain with its context. The antigen is unknown. This record comes from a study of cytomegalovirus exposure and HLA in healthy donors. General study results and limits: From TCR beta sequences, most subjects' HLA-A and HLA-B alleles were reportedly predicted accurately.

From germline, CDR1 is SGHTA and CDR2 FQGTGA. The CDR3 has 13 amino acids. The primer mix had 60 Vbeta and 13 Jbeta primers. The authors' processing: It was a later analysis that counted tens of millions of unique TCR beta chains, of which 8.5 million to 12 million were shared. Method: immunoSEQ multiplex PCR; TCRdb's copy keeps in-frame clones and lacks some. That table supplies the V and J calls and clone size; D and trimming were determined from the DNA. This sample has roughly 150,000 clones; under 70% occur once, and the top ten carry about 9.4%. This chain connects TRBV7-3 to TRBJ2-5; maybe TRBD1 (5 bases). Matching the DNA end better, TRBJ2-7 makes the J call doubtful. This clonotype originated in a man aged 25-45 years in good health and CMV-seropositive. The sequencing input was PBMCs. CDR3 residues: CASSPGHSYEQYF. The CDR3, as DNA: TGTGCCAGCAGTCCAGGGCACTCCTACGAGCAGTACTTC.